The 21 T cell receptor beta chains presented below share a single source sample, sequenced in a study of blood T cell repertoires in COVID-19 (dated by TCRdb to the early 2020s). The library came from the immunoSEQ multiplex PCR assay. Entries here come from immuneACCESS through TCRdb and include only in-frame sequences with V and J called. Some clones fail to appear in such tables; in the studies checked, an unresolved V gene covers under half of the shortfall, and the cause of the remainder is unknown. The sample records under 150,000 clones, around 87% of which are singletons. The ten largest clones take up 1% to 1.5% of the sample. The source material was PBMCs or T cells enriched from blood (not recorded which). The receptors stem from a woman in her thirties with acute COVID-19.

The CDR3 reads CASSEGGGSGAQYF. Written as DNA, the CDR3 is TGTGCCAGCAGTGAAGGGGGAGGCAGTGGGGCCCAGTACTTC. The chain is built from TRBV6-1 and TRBJ2-5; D is perhaps TRBD2 (6 bases). V was clipped by 1 base and J by 9 bases, with 15 bases between them. The CDR3 runs to 14 residues. In germline, CDR1 is MNHNS, CDR2 SASEGT.

This clone was recorded only once. V gene TRBV5-5 combines with J gene TRBJ1-1; perhaps TRBD1 as D (6 bases). The CDR3 covers 16 residues. Looked up from germline, CDR1 is SGHKS and CDR2 is YYEKEE (reference sequence). V dropped 5 bases and J dropped 5 bases, with 22 bases sitting between them. The CDR3 DNA is TGTGCCAGCAGGAAGGACCTACAGGGCGTCCGAACTGAAGCTTTCTTT. The encoded protein is CASRKDLQGVRTEAFF.

The chain employs TRBV29-1 and TRBJ1-1; weak D call: TRBD1 (5 bases). Germline V gene sequence: CDR1 SQVTM, CDR2 ANQGSEA. Trimming shortened V by 7 bases and J by 3 bases, and 12 bases separated the two germline ends. CDR3 length: 12 residues. The CDR3 DNA sequence: TGCAGCGCCGACAGAGTATACACTGAAGCTTTCTTT. Its protein is CSADRVYTEAFF.

The rearrangement links TRBV6-5 to TRBJ2-3, with 11 bases lining up with TRBD2. The CDR3 spans 14 residues. Germline V gene data show CDR1 as MNHEY and CDR2 as SVGAGI. The V and J ends lost 6 bases and 4 bases, in that order; junction bases with no gene match: 3. CDR3 in amino acids: CASRGGLAADTQYF. The CDR3 DNA is TGTGCCAGCAGAGGGGGACTAGCGGCAGATACGCAGTATTTT.

V and J are TRBV2 and TRBJ1-2; D is undetermined. The germline V gene encodes CDR1 SNHLY and CDR2 FYNNEI. This CDR3 spans 12 amino acids. CDR3 residues: CAGRGPSYGYTF. The CDR3 DNA is TGTGCGGGAAGAGGGCCCTCCTATGGCTACACCTTC.

The chain links TRBV15 to TRBJ2-5; D perhaps matches TRBD2 (5 bases). The CDR3 has 13 amino acids. V was clipped by 2 bases and J by 2 bases, with 6 bases between them. Germline lookup yields CDR1 LNHNV and CDR2 YYDKDF (reference sequence). The CDR3 nucleotides are TGTGCCACCAGCAGACGGGGTCAAGAGACCCAGTACTTC. Its translation: CATSRRGQETQYF.

The J gene is TRBJ1-2, the V gene TRBV7-2, with TRBD1 identical over 7 bases. Germline V gives CDR1 SGHTA, CDR2 FQGNSA. V shed 3 bases, J shed 0 bases, and the junction held 1 base outside the gene matches. CDR3 length: 14 amino acids. The CDR3 bases are TGTGCCAGCAGCTTGACAGGGCCTAACTATGGCTACACCTTC. This gives the protein CASSLTGPNYGYTF.

The chain couples TRBV28 to TRBJ1-2; perhaps TRBD1 as D (6 bases). Trimming cost V 6 bases and J 4 bases, with 18 bases left between them. Germline-derived CDR1 and CDR2 are MDHEN and SYDVKM. The CDR3 has 15 amino acids. This CDR3 is CASRATGIISYGYTF. CDR3 DNA: TGTGCCAGCAGAGCCACAGGGATAATTTCCTATGGCTACACCTTC.

This sequence joins TRBV6-2 or TRBV6-3 and TRBJ2-7, with 8 bases fitting TRBD2. J lost 2 bases, V lost 1 base, and 4 bases had no gene match. The CDR3 loop spans 15 amino acids. Germline CDR1 reads MNHEY; CDR2 reads SVGEGT. Here the CDR3 DNA reads TGTGCCAGCAGTTACTATACTAGCGGCACCTACGAGCAGTACTTC. Amino acids: CASSYYTSGTYEQYF.

This chain uses TRBV6-5 with TRBJ2-1; D might be TRBD1 (6 bases). Trimming stripped 5 bases from V and 9 bases from J, with 11 bases between. CDR1 and CDR2 from the germline V gene are MNHEY and SVGAGI. CDR3 length: 12 amino acids. This chain's CDR3 is CASSPQGSEQFF. The CDR3 DNA follows: TGTGCCAGCAGTCCTCAGGGGAGTGAGCAGTTCTTC.

This chain uses TRBV9 with TRBJ2-7; 9 nucleotides agree with TRBD2. Germline V gene lookup returns CDR1 SGDLS and CDR2 YYNGEE. CDR3 length: 17 residues. V was pared by 1 base and J by 0 bases, with 8 bases of the junction left unmatched. This CDR3 is CASSVHGAGGPSYEQYF. CDR3 nucleotides: TGTGCCAGCAGCGTACATGGGGCGGGAGGGCCCTCCTACGAGCAGTACTTC. The variable domain in full, with the rest retrieved from reference TRBV9 and TRBJ2-7, is DSGVTQTPKHLITATGQRVTLRCSPRSGDLSVYWYQQSLDQGLQFLIQYYNGEERAKGNILERFSAQQFPDLHSELNLSSLELGDSALYFCASSVHGAGGPSYEQYFGPGTRLTVT.

The CDR3 reads CASSGQAGGQPQHF. The CDR3 bases are TGTGCCAGCAGTGGACAGGCAGGCGGTCAGCCCCAGCATTTT. This chain links TRBV2 with TRBJ1-5; D possibly corresponds to TRBD1 (6 bases). The CDR3 is 14 residues long. V shed 4 bases and J shed 6 bases, with 13 bases lying between them. CDR1 is SNHLY and CDR2 is FYNNEI in the germline V gene.

The J gene is TRBJ1-4, the V gene TRBV27; 9 nucleotides agree with TRBD1. The J segment lost 4 bases and the V segment lost 5 bases, leaving 2 bases of the junction unmatched. There are 14 residues in the CDR3. Germline V lookup: CDR1 MNHEY, CDR2 SMNVEV (reference sequence). The CDR3 bases are TGTGCCAGCAGTGACAGGGGGGATAATGAAAAACTGTTTTTT. It translates to CASSDRGDNEKLFF.

The chain is built from TRBV3-1 (or the pseudogene TRBV3-2) and TRBJ2-5; TRBD1 matches at 8 bases. Trimming took 3 bases from V and 5 from J; bases not matched to a gene: 8. The germline gives CDR1 LGHDT, CDR2 YNNKEL (reference sequence). CDR3 length equals 15 residues. The CDR3 sequence is CASSQDRELRETQYF. The CDR3, as DNA: TGTGCCAGCAGCCAGGACAGGGAGCTTCGGGAGACCCAGTACTTC.

The chain has TRBV3-1 (or the pseudogene TRBV3-2) and TRBJ2-2; 11 bases agree with TRBD1. CDR1 and CDR2 (germline): LGHDT, YNNKEL (reference sequence). The CDR3 spans 19 residues. Trimming cost V 0 bases and J 0 bases; bases outside gene matches: 6. CDR3 protein: CASSQDSGDRGSNTGELFF. CDR3 sequence (DNA): TGTGCCAGCAGCCAAGATTCGGGGGACAGGGGGTCGAACACCGGGGAGCTGTTTTTT.

V is TRBV29-1 and J is TRBJ1-1, with unresolved D. This CDR3 has 12 residues. V lost 4 bases, J lost 6 bases, and 12 bases lay in between. Germline lookup yields CDR1 SQVTM and CDR2 ANQGSEA. The CDR3 here is CSVVRGSAEAFF. The CDR3 DNA reads as TGCAGCGTTGTCAGAGGTTCCGCTGAAGCTTTCTTT. Looking up the rest from reference TRBV29-1 and TRBJ1-1 gives the full variable domain: SAVISQKPSRDICQRGTSLTIQCQVDSQVTMMFWYRQQPGQSLTLIATANQGSEATYESGFVIDKFPISRPNLTFSTLTVSNMSPEDSSIYLCSVVRGSAEAFFGQGTRLTVV.

The CDR3 region is CASSPGQNSWSEAFF. The CDR3 DNA sequence: TGCGCCAGCTCGCCGGGACAGAACTCTTGGTCTGAAGCTTTCTTT. This chain joins TRBV5-1 and TRBJ1-1; TRBD1 matches 7 bases. This CDR3 comprises 15 residues. J lost 6 bases, V lost 7 bases, and 15 bases had no gene match. Germline-derived CDR1 and CDR2 are SGHRS and YFSETQ.

The chain employs TRBV28 and TRBJ1-6; D unresolved. This CDR3 spans 14 amino acids. V lost 10 bases and J lost 7, with 17 bases in between. Germline-derived CDR1 and CDR2 are MDHEN and SYDVKM. Written as DNA, the CDR3 is TGTGCCACGGGAGTTTTGGGCTACAATTCACCCCTCCACTTT. Amino acids: CATGVLGYNSPLHF.

This chain joins TRBV6-5 and TRBJ2-1; TRBD1 aligns across 9 bases. V shed 10 bases and J 2 bases; nucleotides not matched to a gene: 6. CDR1 and CDR2 (germline): MNHEY, SVGAGI. The CDR3 is 14 residues long. In DNA, the CDR3 is TGTGCCATCATGGGGACAGGGACCTACAATGAGCAGTTCTTC. Translating it yields CAIMGTGTYNEQFF.

This sequence joins TRBV7-2 and TRBJ2-5; 9 bases agree with TRBD2. J gave up 2 bases and V 5 bases, and 6 bases lay outside the gene matches. This CDR3 comprises 15 residues. The germline gives CDR1 SGHTA, CDR2 FQGNSA. The CDR3 DNA reads TGTGCCAGCAGCCAAGCGGGAGGCCGACAAGAGACCCAGTACTTC. This gives the protein CASSQAGGRQETQYF.

J is TRBJ2-2 and V is TRBV5-4; 8 bases fit TRBD2. Germline V gene sequence: CDR1 SGHNT, CDR2 YYREEE (reference sequence). V dropped 4 bases and J dropped 1; count of bases not matched to a gene: 3. The CDR3 length is 15 residues. CDR3 loop: CASSPGGGNTGELFF. The CDR3 DNA sequence: TGTGCCAGCAGCCCCGGGGGGGGGAACACCGGGGAGCTGTTTTTT.